This TCR beta chain was captured by sequencing in a study of shared clonotypes between healthy human individuals. Findings of the study overall: Few donors limited the genetic and exposure-history diversity represented. Clonotype sharing across a handful of donors was observed for roughly 5% of naive CD4 clonotypes. Larger estimated richness was generally recorded for naive subsets relative to memory subsets.

The V end lost 7 bases, the J end lost 1 base, and 19 bases lay between the germline ends. Looked up from germline, CDR1 is MGHDK and CDR2 is SYGVNS. This CDR3 is built from 16 residues. CD45RO-negative, CCR7-positively selected cells formed the naive CD8 fraction, excluding terminally differentiated effector memory CD45RA+ cells. For this clone: Antigen unknown.

Source study methods: In the immunoSEQ data, sequences were junction-only and lacked quality scores, so filtering differed. Clones were sequenced by immunoSEQ multiplex PCR, and TCRdb holds only the in-frame ones, with some missing. V and J calls plus clone size are reproduced from that table; the DNA served to infer D and trimming. The sample carries 760,000 or so clones, about 96% recorded once. Sequenced input: naive CD8+ T cells sorted from blood. The source is a young man in good health. This chain uses TRBV25-1 with TRBJ2-5, with D maybe TRBD2 (6 bases). The DNA of the CDR3 is TGTGCCAGCACCCCTCTGGGGGGAGGCCCCCAAGAGACCCAGTACTTC. Amino acid sequence: CASTPLGGGPQETQYF. Full variable domain (outside the CDR3, taken from reference TRBV25-1 and TRBJ2-5): EADIYQTPRYLVIGTGKKITLECSQTMGHDKMYWYQQDPGMELHLIHYSYGVNSTEKGDLSSESTVSRIRTEHFPLTLESARPSHTSQYLCASTPLGGGPQETQYFGPGTRLLVL.